One TCR beta chain is described in this entry. It has no known antigen specificity. One base away there is no much larger clone; base qualities are not given. TCR beta CDR3 regions were amplified from genomic DNA by bias-controlled multiplex PCR with the immunoSEQ v3 hsTCRB kit. An Illumina NextSeq 500 was used to sequence the TCR libraries, reaching some 2 million read pairs at survey level or about 4.5-6.5 million at deep level. Per the authors' processing: V, D and J genes were assigned, non-productive sequences were removed, and clonality was reported by immunoSEQ Analyzer software. To compare repertoires between infused TIL and blood, productive Simpson clonality was used along with the Morisita overlap index of productive TRB rearrangements. The absolute count of a clonotype in blood was estimated by multiplying the lymphocyte count by the CD3+ fraction and by the productive frequency of the clone. TCRdb holds this immuneACCESS table with in-frame rearrangements only. Some clones are missing; in checked studies, unresolved V genes explain under half, and the rest has no known cause. The V and J calls and clone size come from that table; D and trimming were worked out from the DNA. This sample comprises 20,000 or so clones, about three quarters of them detected only once. The ten largest clones take up under 2% of the sample.

The sample originates from a study of TIL therapy for anti-PD-1-resistant metastatic lung cancer (dated by TCRdb to the early 2020s). Background for the entire study: Before any PD-1/PD-L1 blockade was given, tumors were harvested, nivolumab was then administered, and patients who progressed went on to receive lymphodepletion, an infusion of expanded TIL, and IL-2. Enrolled patients had a median age of 54 years (range about 35-85) and a median tumor PD-L1 proportion score of approximately 6%. The cohort was predominantly lung adenocarcinoma, with a few EGFR-mutant and two ALK-rearranged tumors, and half of patients were current or former smokers. A median non-synonymous tumor mutation burden of approximately 1.4 mutations per megabase was determined across the cohort by whole-exome sequencing. T cell receptor beta sequencing of tumor and peripheral blood was used to follow clonotypes across the tumor, the expanded TIL product and serial blood samples. Study-level results and caveats: Clonotypes from the infused TIL partially replaced the baseline peripheral repertoire and then declined over months, and persistence showed no apparent association with response. The cohort was highly selected, with more treatment-naive, never-smoker and oncogene-addicted patients than typical, limiting generalizability. The study protocol defined all tumor marker inferences as exploratory.

From the germline V gene, CDR1 is LGHNA and CDR2 is YSLEER. The CDR3 holds 15 amino acids from the cysteine to the phenylalanine. Only CDR3 DNA remains: 45 bases, in frame from the first base. Here V drops 0 bases and J drops 4 bases, and the junction holds 4 bases not matched to any gene. This specimen's time point label, interpreted: pre-treatment sample, taken before nivolumab and TIL therapy. Between October 2017 and 2020, a dual-center phase I trial enrolled adults who had stage 4 NSCLC. The samples were drawn from an open-label, single-arm phase I trial testing tumor-infiltrating lymphocyte therapy combined with nivolumab in advanced non-small cell lung cancer. Mononuclear cells from blood collected in EDTA tubes were isolated on a Ficoll gradient and snap-frozen as pellets, and DNA was then extracted using a Qiagen mini-prep kit.

The receptor was derived from a person between 25 and 80 years old with non-small cell lung cancer. Recombination linked TRBV4-3 to TRBJ2-5, and TRBD1 matches 8 of the central bases. This sample comprised blood, obtained at baseline. CDR3 region: CASSQDVRGRETQYF. In nucleotide form, the sequence is TGCGCCAGCAGCCAAGATGTCAGGGGGCGAGAGACCCAGTACTTC.